The 19 T cell receptor beta chains listed next were all sequenced from one sample in a study of cytomegalovirus exposure and HLA in healthy donors. It was with 60 Vbeta and 13 Jbeta primers that the PCR ran. This table comes from immunoSEQ multiplex PCR, and its TCRdb copy is limited to in-frame clones, with some not included. The table has roughly 220,000 clones, roughly 80% seen once. Sequencing used PBMCs. These receptors originate from a man aged 45-60 years in good health and CMV-seronegative.

The CDR3 protein is CASTIEGDFEGTQYF. The CDR3 DNA reads as TGTGCCAGCACCATAGAAGGGGACTTTGAGGGTACGCAGTATTTT. The chain employs TRBV6-6 and TRBJ2-3, with TRBD2 as a possible D gene (6 bases). The CDR3 loop spans 15 amino acids. Germline V gene data show CDR1 as MNHNY and CDR2 as SVGAGI (reference sequence). Trimming stripped 7 bases from V and 8 bases from J, with 22 bases between.

This chain joins TRBV7-2 and TRBJ1-6, with 9 bases that match TRBD1. The J segment lost 10 bases and the V segment lost 7 bases, leaving 5 bases of the junction unmatched. This CDR3 has 13 amino acids. Germline V gene lookup returns CDR1 SGHTA and CDR2 FQGNSA. The DNA of the CDR3 is TGTGCCAGCAAGGGACAGGGTGGCTCACCCCTCCACTTT. Translated: CASKGQGGSPLHF.

The chain carries TRBV19 and TRBJ2-7; TRBD1 might be the D (6 bases). The CDR3 length is 15 residues. CDR1 is LNHDA and CDR2 is SQIVND in the germline V gene (reference sequence). Trimming left V 5 bases short and J 1 base short, with 15 bases between. CDR3 loop: CASSPGTQGSYEQYF. For the CDR3, the DNA is TGTGCCAGTAGTCCTGGGACACAGGGTTCCTACGAGCAGTACTTC.

The chain couples TRBV5-1 to TRBJ2-1; D unresolved. V was cut by 0 bases and J by 2 bases, with 6 bases left in between. The CDR3 spans 14 residues. Per germline, CDR1 SGHRS and CDR2 YFSETQ. The CDR3 here is CASSLGLAYNEQFF. CDR3 coding DNA: TGCGCCAGCAGCTTGGGACTGGCCTACAATGAGCAGTTCTTC. Full variable domain (missing parts from reference TRBV5-1 and TRBJ2-1): KAGVTQTPRYLIKTRGQQVTLSCSPISGHRSVSWYQQTPGQGLQFLFEYFSETQRNKGNFPGRFSGRQFSNSRSEMNVSTLELGDSALYLCASSLGLAYNEQFFGPGTRLTVL.

CDR3 protein: CASSSLGQHSGNTIYF. The CDR3 coding sequence is TGTGCCAGCAGTTCTCTGGGACAGCACTCTGGAAACACCATATATTTT. The chain couples TRBV28 to TRBJ1-3; TRBD1 matches at 7 bases. CDR1 is MDHEN and CDR2 is SYDVKM in the germline V gene. After removal of 4 bases from V and 0 bases from J, the junction contained 6 bases not matched to a gene. The CDR3 length is 16 residues.

This chain links TRBV27 with TRBJ2-7; the D gene is possibly TRBD2 (6 bases). Germline V gene sequence: CDR1 MNHEY, CDR2 SMNVEV (reference sequence). The CDR3 sequence is 16 residues long. The V end lost 3 bases, the J end lost 4 bases, and 19 bases lay between the germline ends. CDR3 bases: TGTGCCAGCAGTTTCCGCGGCGGCGGGAATGGGTACGAGCAGTACTTC. It specifies CASSFRGGGNGYEQYF.

The chain links TRBV7-9 to TRBJ2-7; D uncertain. V lost 5 bases to trimming and J lost 3 bases, with 5 bases between them. Germline values: CDR1 SEHNR, CDR2 FQNEAQ (reference sequence). The CDR3 extends over 11 amino acids. The CDR3 DNA reads TGTGCCAGCAGCGTCAGCTACGAGCAGTACTTC. Translated, it gives CASSVSYEQYF. Drawing the rest from reference TRBV7-9 and TRBJ2-7, the complete variable domain is DTGVSQNPRHKITKRGQNVTFRCDPISEHNRLYWYRQTLGQGPEFLTYFQNEAQLEKSRLLSDRFSAERPKGSFSTLEIQRTEQGDSAMYLCASSVSYEQYFGPGTRLTVT.

V is TRBV7-8 and J is TRBJ1-5; D ambiguous. Germline V gene sequence: CDR1 SGHVS, CDR2 FQNEAQ. The CDR3 sequence is 16 residues long. The ends were cut back, 2 bases at V and 0 bases at J, with 11 bases in the middle. CDR3 in DNA: TGTGCCAGCAGCTTAAGGTTAGACACTAGCAATCAGCCCCAGCATTTT. This codes for CASSLRLDTSNQPQHF.

This clone was seen more than once but under ten times. The identical CDR3 is also encoded by other nucleotide sequences in the sample. The chain is built from TRBV5-1 and TRBJ2-7; 8 bases fit TRBD1. V was clipped by 1 base and J by 2 bases; unmatched bases: 2. The CDR3 is 14 amino acids. Looked up from germline, CDR1 is SGHRS and CDR2 is YFSETQ. Here the CDR3 DNA reads TGCGCCAGCAGCTTGCAGGGGGCAACCTACGAGCAGTACTTC. Encoded protein: CASSLQGATYEQYF.

This chain connects TRBV7-8 to TRBJ2-7, with 15 bases identical to TRBD2. From germline, CDR1 is SGHVS and CDR2 FQNEAQ. CDR3 length: 19 amino acids. The ends lost 3 bases at V and 6 bases at J; junction bases unmatched: 15. The CDR3 bases are TGTGCCAGCAGCTTCGGAAGGACTAGCGGGAGGGCCGCCTCTGGCGAGCAGTACTTC. Translated: CASSFGRTSGRAASGEQYF. Variable domain in full (rest from reference TRBV7-8 and TRBJ2-7): GAGVSQSPRYKVAKRGQDVALRCDPISGHVSLFWYQQALGQGPEFLTYFQNEAQLDKSGLPSDRFFAERPEGSVSTLKIQRTQQEDSAVYLCASSFGRTSGRAASGEQYFGPGTRLTVT.

This chain uses TRBV30 with TRBJ2-1; 13 nucleotides line up with TRBD2. Germline CDR1 reads GTSNPN; CDR2 reads SVGIG (reference sequence). Germline trimming cut 3 bases from V and 0 bases from J; bases unmatched to any gene: 2. This CDR3 is built from 16 residues. As DNA, the CDR3 is TGTGCCTGGAGGTGGACTAGCGGGAGCTCCTACAATGAGCAGTTCTTC. Protein product: CAWRWTSGSSYNEQFF.

DNA for the CDR3: TGCAGCGTCCGGGACAGGGGCCCCGGGGAGCTGTTTTTT. Translated, it gives CSVRDRGPGELFF. The genes are TRBV29-1 and TRBJ2-2; TRBD1 agrees at 10 bases. J was trimmed by 6 bases and V by 6 bases; bases with no gene match: 4. The CDR3 spans 13 residues. The germline gives CDR1 SQVTM, CDR2 ANQGSEA.

The chain has TRBV28 and TRBJ2-7; possibly TRBD2 for D (6 bases). Trimming removed 2 bases from V and 6 bases from J, with 8 bases in between. Germline V gives CDR1 MDHEN, CDR2 SYDVKM. The CDR3 spans 12 residues. Written as DNA, the CDR3 is TGTGCCAGCAGTTTAGGGACTTCCGAGCAGTACTTC. Amino acids: CASSLGTSEQYF.

The rearrangement links TRBV7-2 to TRBJ2-3; the D gene is possibly TRBD2 (6 bases). CDR3 size: 16 residues. Trimming left V 1 base short and J 6 bases short, with 17 bases between. Germline V CDR1 and CDR2: SGHTA, FQGNSA. CDR3 in DNA: TGTGCCAGCAGCTTAGAATATTTCGGGGGAAGGGATACGCAGTATTTT. Translated, it gives CASSLEYFGGRDTQYF.

In DNA, the CDR3 is TGTGCCAGCAGCGTCCGAGGGGGGAACACTGAAGCTTTCTTT. It encodes CASSVRGGNTEAFF. The V gene is TRBV9, the J gene TRBJ1-1, with D perhaps TRBD1 (6 bases). The CDR3 runs 14 residues. CDR1 SGDLS and CDR2 YYNGEE come from the germline V gene. The V end lost 2 bases, the J end lost 1 base, and 9 bases lay between the germline ends.

The chain employs TRBV10-1 and TRBJ2-7, with a possible D match to TRBD1 (6 bases). The CDR3 contains 14 residues. Trimming stripped 6 bases from V and 2 bases from J, with 14 bases between. Germline V gene sequence: CDR1 WNHNN, CDR2 SYGVQD (reference sequence). Here the CDR3 DNA reads TGCGCCAGCAGGGATGACAGGACGACCTACGAGCAGTACTTC. This encodes CASRDDRTTYEQYF.

V usage is TRBV30 and J usage is TRBJ2-7; 9 bases fit TRBD1. V lost 5 bases to trimming and J lost 2 bases; unmatched junction nucleotides: 10. The CDR3 length is 15 residues. Germline values: CDR1 GTSNPN, CDR2 SVGIG (reference sequence). CDR3 sequence reads: CAWEFPRDRAYEQYF. The CDR3 coding sequence is TGTGCCTGGGAGTTCCCGCGGGACAGGGCCTACGAGCAGTACTTC.

The chain is built from TRBV19 and TRBJ2-7; 8 bases map to TRBD2. The germline V gene has CDR1 LNHDA and CDR2 SQIVND (reference sequence). Trimming at V came to 3 bases and at J to 2 bases, leaving 3 bases not matched to a gene. The CDR3 runs 14 residues. The CDR3 DNA is TGTGCCAGTAGTATGGGCGGGGGGCCCTACGAGCAGTACTTC. Its protein is CASSMGGGPYEQYF.

CDR3 region: CASSVRDILNTEAFF. CDR3 sequence (DNA): TGTGCCAGCAGTGTCCGGGACATACTGAACACTGAAGCTTTCTTT. The V gene is TRBV6-1, the J gene TRBJ1-1; a weak D match, TRBD1 (6 bases). With 4 bases removed from V and 0 bases from J, the gap between germline ends came to 12 bases. The CDR3 loop spans 15 amino acids. The germline gives CDR1 MNHNS, CDR2 SASEGT.